This T cell receptor (beta chain) was retrieved from a study of preoperative IRX-2 immunotherapy in early breast cancer. Treatment denoted: preoperative locoregional IRX-2 cytokine immunotherapy. Patients received preoperative, locoregional IRX-2 cytokine immunotherapy in a phase Ib study. TCRdb keeps only in-frame clones here, not all; method: immunoSEQ multiplex PCR. The sample lists 90,000 to 100,000 clones; more than 80% were seen once. This TCR was sampled from a human donor with breast cancer. The specimen comprised tumor tissue, sampled after IRX-2 immunotherapy.

As DNA, the CDR3 is TGTGCCAGCAGTGAGACAACAGGGGACGAGCAGTACTTC. Encoded protein: CASSETTGDEQYF. This chain links TRBV6-8 with TRBJ2-7; 7 bases match TRBD1. CDR3 length: 13 residues. From germline, CDR1 is MNHGY and CDR2 SAAAGT. With 5 bases clipped from V and 5 bases from J, the junction kept 6 bases outside the gene matches.